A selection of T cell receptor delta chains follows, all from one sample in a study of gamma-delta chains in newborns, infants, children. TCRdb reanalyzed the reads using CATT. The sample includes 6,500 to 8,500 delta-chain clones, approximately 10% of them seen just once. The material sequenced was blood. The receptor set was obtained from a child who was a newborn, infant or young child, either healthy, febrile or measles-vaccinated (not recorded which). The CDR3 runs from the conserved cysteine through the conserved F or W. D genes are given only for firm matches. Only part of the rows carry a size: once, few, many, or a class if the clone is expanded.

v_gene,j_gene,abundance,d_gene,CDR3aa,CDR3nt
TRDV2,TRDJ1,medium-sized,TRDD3,CACDSLLGENTDKLIF,TGTGCCTGTGACTCCTTACTGGGGGAGAACACCGATAAACTCATCTTT
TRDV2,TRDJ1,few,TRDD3,CACDYWGLYTDKLIF,TGTGCCTGTGACTACTGGGGGCTGTACACCGATAAACTCATCTTT
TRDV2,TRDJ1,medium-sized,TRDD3,CACDALGANTDKLIF,TGTGCCTGTGACGCTCTGGGGGCTAACACCGATAAACTCATCTTT
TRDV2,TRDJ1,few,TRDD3,CACDTLGDTKDTDKLIF,TGTGCCTGTGACACTCTGGGGGATACGAAGGACACCGATAAACTCATCTTT
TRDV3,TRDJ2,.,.,CAWGLTSGLTAQLFF,TGTGCCTGGGGACTTACCTCGGGTTTGACAGCACAACTCTTCTTT
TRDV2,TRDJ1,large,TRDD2,CACDPIPTAGVKYTDKLIF,TGTGCCTGTGACCCGATTCCTACTGCAGGGGTCAAGTACACCGATAAACTCATCTTT
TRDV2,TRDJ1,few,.,CACDTLLGDTDKLIF,TGTGCCTGTGACACCTTACTGGGAGACACCGATAAACTCATCTTT
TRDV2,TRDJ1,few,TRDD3,CACDIVTGGYARTDKLIF,TGTGCCTGTGACATTGTTACTGGGGGATACGCTCGAACCGATAAACTCATCTTT
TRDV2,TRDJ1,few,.,CACDTAWNTNTDKLIF,TGTGCCTGTGACACCGCGTGGAATACGAACACCGATAAACTCATCTTT
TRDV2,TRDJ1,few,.,CACDTVGLHTDKLIF,TGTGCCTGTGACACCGTAGGGCTTCACACCGATAAACTCATCTTT
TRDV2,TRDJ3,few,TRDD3,CACDTVGDTSWDTRQMFF,TGTGCCTGTGACACCGTTGGGGATACCTCCTGGGACACCCGACAGATGTTTTTC
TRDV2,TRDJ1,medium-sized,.,CACDTVGFHTFDKLIF,TGTGCCTGTGACACCGTTGGGTTTCATACCTTCGATAAACTCATCTTT
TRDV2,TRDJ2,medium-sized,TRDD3,CACDSITGGYQALTAQLFF,TGTGCCTGTGACTCGATTACTGGGGGATACCAGGCTTTGACAGCACAACTCTTCTTT
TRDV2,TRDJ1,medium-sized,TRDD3,CACDGVGDTRTYTDKLIF,TGTGCCTGTGACGGAGTGGGGGATACAAGAACGTACACCGATAAACTCATCTTT
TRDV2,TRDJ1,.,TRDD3,CACDKLGGQYTDKPIF,TGTGCCTGTGACAAACTGGGGGGCCAATACACCGATAAACCCATCTTT
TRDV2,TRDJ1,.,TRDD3,CACDTVLGTPGKLIF,TGTGCCTGTGACACTGTACTGGGGACGCCCGGAAAACTCATCTTT
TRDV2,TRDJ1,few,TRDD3,CACDTLGDRHTDKLIF,TGTGCCTGTGACACGTTGGGGGATAGGCACACCGATAAACTCATCTTT
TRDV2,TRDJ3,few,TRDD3,CACDRLLPGDTHSSGVNWDTRQMFF,TGTGCCTGTGACAGACTTCTACCGGGGGATACCCATAGCTCTGGTGTGAACTGGGACACCCGACAGATGTTTTTC
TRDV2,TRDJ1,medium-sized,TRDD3,CACDRVGDYGDKLIF,TGTGCCTGTGACCGGGTGGGGGATTACGGCGATAAACTCATCTTT
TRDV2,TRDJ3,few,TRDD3,CACDTPMGDTRKSWDTRQMFF,TGTGCCTGTGACACCCCAATGGGGGATACGCGTAAGTCCTGGGACACCCGACAGATGTTTTTC
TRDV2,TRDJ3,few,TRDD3,CACDTVLGRWDTRQMFF,TGTGCCTGTGACACCGTACTGGGGAGGTGGGACACCCGACAGATGTTTTTC
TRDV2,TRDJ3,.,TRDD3,CACDPVLGDTAWDTRQMFF,TGTGCCTGTGACCCCGTACTGGGGGATACGGCCTGGGACACCCGACAGATGTTTTTC
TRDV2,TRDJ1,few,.,CACDPIPRKGDKLIF,TGTGCCTGTGACCCCATACCCCGAAAGGGCGATAAACTCATCTTT
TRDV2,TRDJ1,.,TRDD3,CACDLLGDTKWPDKLIF,TGTGCCTGTGACCTACTGGGGGATACCAAGTGGCCCGATAAACTCATCTTT